These 26 T cell receptor beta chains were all obtained from the same sample, sequenced in a study of blood T cells in healthy people across ages. Combining a sample-barcoded 5' primer with a J-beta primer mix, a second PCR ran for roughly 6 to 12 cycles. TCRdb re-called the 5' RACE reads with MiXCR, one entry per CDR3 protein. Counted here are around 940,000 distinct CDR3 sequences, about 51% occurring once; the ten biggest clones make up about 22%. The source material was blood. The source is a woman aged 60-75 years in good health.

The chain uses TRBV30 and TRBJ2-1, with D tentatively TRBD1 (5 bases). Germline V gene sequence: CDR1 GTSNPN, CDR2 SVGIG (reference sequence). Trimming took off 4 bases at V and 7 bases at J, with 17 bases between the two ends. CDR3 length equals 14 residues. The CDR3 region is CAWNRQGNSNEQFF. Written as DNA, the CDR3 is TGTGCCTGGAATCGGCAGGGAAATTCTAATGAGCAGTTCTTC.

This chain joins TRBV20-1 and TRBJ2-4, with D unresolved. CDR1 and CDR2 (germline): DFQATT, SNEGSKA (reference sequence). Trimming took off 3 bases at V and 0 bases at J, with 12 bases between the two ends. This CDR3 region has 15 residues. The CDR3 protein is CSARGQGVAKNIQYF. Written as DNA, the CDR3 is TGCAGTGCTAGGGGTCAAGGCGTAGCCAAAAACATTCAGTACTTC.

The chain has TRBV6-1 and TRBJ2-3, with a possible D match to TRBD1 (6 bases). V was shortened by 4 bases and J by 2 bases, with 16 bases between the two germline ends. Germline V gives CDR1 MNHNS, CDR2 SASEGT. The CDR3 length is 16 residues. The chain's CDR3 is CASSVLQGSPTDTQYF. As DNA, the CDR3 is TGTGCCAGCAGTGTATTACAGGGAAGTCCCACAGATACGCAGTATTTT.

The V and J genes are TRBV6-2 or TRBV6-3 and TRBJ1-4; no clear D. Trimming stripped 6 bases from V and 7 bases from J, with 12 bases between. In germline, CDR1 is MNHEY, CDR2 SVGEGT. CDR3 length: 13 residues. CDR3 sequence: CASRNSRIEKLFF. The DNA of the CDR3 is TGTGCCAGCAGAAATAGCCGGATTGAAAAACTGTTTTTT.

This clonotype appeared a few times. The chain has TRBV7-3 and TRBJ2-3; D may correspond to TRBD1 or TRBD2 (5 bases each). Germline V lookup: CDR1 SGHTA, CDR2 FQGTGA. The CDR3 is 16 residues long. Trimming left V 2 bases short and J 1 base short, with 13 bases between. The DNA for the CDR3 is TGTGCCAGCAGCTTAGGCAGGGACCGTGGCACAGATACGCAGTATTTT. Its translation: CASSLGRDRGTDTQYF.

The CDR3 reads CASSLGTLGATDTQYF. CDR3 nucleotide sequence: TGCGCCAGCAGCTTAGGGACCTTAGGGGCCACAGATACGCAGTATTTT. The V call is TRBV5-1, the J call TRBJ2-3; D may be TRBD1 or TRBD2 (5 bases each). Trimming left V 2 bases short and J 2 bases short, with 15 bases between. Germline loops: CDR1 SGHRS, CDR2 YFSETQ. The CDR3 consists of 16 residues. Based on the CDR3 plus reference TRBV5-1 and TRBJ2-3, the full variable domain is KAGVTQTPRYLIKTRGQQVTLSCSPISGHRSVSWYQQTPGQGLQFLFEYFSETQRNKGNFPGRFSGRQFSNSRSEMNVSTLELGDSALYLCASSLGTLGATDTQYFGPGTRLTVL.

For the CDR3, the DNA is TGCAGTGCTAGAGCCCAGTATATGAACAGGGGGAATGATGGCTACACCTTC. Translation: CSARAQYMNRGNDGYTF. The chain employs TRBV20-1 and TRBJ1-2; 8 nucleotides agree with TRBD1. This CDR3 is built from 17 residues. Germline CDR1 is DFQATT and CDR2 is SNEGSKA (reference sequence). The V gene end was trimmed by 1 base and the J gene end by 6 bases; junction bases not matched to a gene: 16.

The genes are TRBV12-3 or TRBV12-4 and TRBJ2-4, with TRBD1 matching 7 bases. With the DNA end fitting TRBJ2-7 better, the J assignment may be wrong. The CDR3 is made up of 16 amino acids. CDR3 sequence: CASGRDRAPPTGEQYF. CDR3 coding DNA: TGTGCCAGCGGCCGGGACAGAGCCCCACCTACGGGCGAGCAGTACTTC.

The gene calls are TRBV20-1 and TRBJ1-1; 9 bases are shared with TRBD1. Unmatched junction bases numbered 2, after V lost 3 bases and J lost 9 bases. Germline V gene lookup returns CDR1 DFQATT and CDR2 SNEGSKA (reference sequence). The CDR3 runs 11 residues. The CDR3 region is CSARGQGKAFF. As DNA, the CDR3 is TGCAGTGCTAGGGGACAGGGAAAAGCTTTCTTT.

V and J are TRBV20-1 and TRBJ2-7; the D gene is possibly TRBD2 (5 bases). The CDR3 is made up of 13 amino acids. Deletions cut 0 bases from V and 3 bases from J, with 9 bases between. In germline, CDR1 is DFQATT, CDR2 SNEGSKA (reference sequence). CDR3 DNA sequence: TGCAGTGCTAGAGAGACTAAACGCTACGAGCAGTACTTC. Residues: CSARETKRYEQYF.

This clonotype was counted between two and nine times. This chain links TRBV6-2 or TRBV6-3 with TRBJ2-3, with D unresolved. This CDR3 has 15 amino acids. V was shortened by 6 bases and J by 0 bases, with 13 bases between the two germline ends. Germline-derived CDR1 and CDR2 are MNHEY and SVGEGT. The CDR3 here is CASSRRRRSTDTQYF. The CDR3 nucleotides read TGTGCCAGCAGCCGACGGCGCCGTAGCACAGATACGCAGTATTTT.

This clonotype was seen more than once but under ten times. In nucleotides, the CDR3 is TGCAGTGCTGGGGCCGGGACAGGGTTTCTCGAGCAGTACTTC. Translating gives CSAGAGTGFLEQYF. This chain connects TRBV20-1 to TRBJ2-4; 9 positions agree with TRBD1. The end of the DNA aligns better with TRBJ2-7, so the J call may be wrong. CDR3 length: 14 residues. Germline CDR1 reads DFQATT; CDR2 reads SNEGSKA (reference sequence).

J is TRBJ1-5 and V is TRBV6-6; 9 bases line up with TRBD1. Germline lookup yields CDR1 MNHNY and CDR2 SVGAGI (reference sequence). V lost 6 bases and J lost 0; bases outside the gene matches: 3. The CDR3 runs 15 residues. The CDR3 spells CASRRQGDSNQPQHF. Here the CDR3 DNA reads TGTGCCAGCAGAAGACAGGGGGATAGCAATCAGCCCCAGCATTTT.

This chain connects TRBV28 to TRBJ1-4, with a weak D call TRBD1 (6 bases). The CDR3 totals 15 residues. The V and J ends lost 4 bases and 12 bases respectively, with 21 bases between them. Germline CDR1 and CDR2: MDHEN and SYDVKM. The CDR3 nucleotides are TGTGCCAGCAGTTCCAGCCCCCTAACAGGGATGGAACTGTTTTTT. Translating it yields CASSSSPLTGMELFF.

The J gene is TRBJ2-7, the V gene TRBV20-1; D may be TRBD2 (6 bases). Per germline, CDR1 DFQATT and CDR2 SNEGSKA (reference sequence). The germline V and J ends were trimmed by 2 bases and 7 bases, with 12 bases remaining between them. CDR3 length: 12 residues. Here the CDR3 reads CSARTSGSEQYF. The CDR3 bases are TGCAGTGCTAGAACCAGCGGGTCGGAGCAGTACTTC.

The chain uses TRBV5-8 and TRBJ2-1; tentatively, D is TRBD2 (5 bases). CDR1 is SGHTS, CDR2 YDEGEE, per germline. This CDR3 comprises 13 residues. V was clipped by 4 bases and J by 5 bases, with 10 bases between them. In DNA form, the CDR3 reads TGTGCCAGCAGCGTAACTAGGAACAATGAGCAGTTCTTC. Amino acid sequence: CASSVTRNNEQFF.

This clonotype turned up a few times. The genes are TRBV3-1 and TRBJ2-7; unclear D gene. Trimming left V 0 bases short and J 6 bases short, with 15 bases between. This CDR3 has 15 residues. In germline, CDR1 is LGHDT, CDR2 YNNKEL (reference sequence). In nucleotides, the CDR3 is TGTGCCAGCAGCCAAGATAATTGGGGTTCGGTCGAGCAGTACTTC. Translated: CASSQDNWGSVEQYF.

V and J are TRBV12-3 or TRBV12-4 and TRBJ2-3, with D hard to call. V was pared by 4 bases and J by 5 bases, with 7 bases between. The CDR3 runs to 12 residues. The CDR3 DNA reads TGTGCCAGCAGTTCGGTGGTAGATACGCAGTATTTT. Residues: CASSSVVDTQYF.

The rearrangement uses TRBV20-1 and TRBJ1-1, with a possible D match to TRBD1 (5 bases). The CDR3 contains 17 residues. CDR1 is DFQATT and CDR2 is SNEGSKA in the germline V gene (reference sequence). Trimming pared 1 base from V and 5 bases from J, leaving 23 bases between. CDR3 nucleotides: TGCAGTGCTAGAGCCTGGAGGAGCGACAGACAAGGAACTGAAGCTTTCTTT. This sequence encodes CSARAWRSDRQGTEAFF.

This chain joins TRBV7-6 and TRBJ2-3; 8 nucleotides align to TRBD2. This CDR3 is built from 15 residues. The junction had 7 bases not matched to a gene; V was cut back by 4 bases and J by 4 bases. Looked up from germline, CDR1 is SGHVS and CDR2 is FNYEAQ. The CDR3 reads CASSSWTSTADTQYF. DNA for the CDR3: TGTGCCAGCAGCTCTTGGACTAGCACGGCAGATACGCAGTATTTT.

Turning to this clonotype: At one boundary the junction diverges from the germline segment, which might be a read error. The V gene is TRBV20-1, the J gene TRBJ1-5, with D possibly matching TRBD1 (5 bases). The CDR3 is 13 amino acids. Germline loops: CDR1 DFQATT, CDR2 SNEGSKA (reference sequence). CDR3 DNA sequence: TGCAGTGCTGGAGACAGTGGCTATCAGCCCCAGCATTTT. This translates into CSAGDSGYQPQHF.

This clonotype showed up just a few times. This rearrangement joins TRBV29-1 to TRBJ2-1; D unresolved. The CDR3 contains 13 residues. Germline loops: CDR1 SQVTM, CDR2 ANQGSEA. V was cut by 8 bases and J by 0 bases, with 11 bases left in between. Here the CDR3 reads CSSPGSSYNEQFF. The CDR3 coding sequence is TGCAGCTCCCCAGGCAGCTCCTACAATGAGCAGTTCTTC.

Only a few counts were recorded for this clonotype. The chain links TRBV10-3 to TRBJ2-3, with a tentative D call TRBD2 (5 bases). Trimming removed 6 bases at V and 3 bases at J, with 19 bases between. The CDR3 has 16 residues. Germline values: CDR1 ENHRY, CDR2 SYGVKD. CDR3 in amino acids: CAISTRGTESTDTQYF. The CDR3 nucleotides are TGTGCCATCAGCACTCGGGGAACTGAGAGTACAGATACGCAGTATTTT.

This chain connects TRBV12-3 or TRBV12-4 to TRBJ2-7, with TRBD1 matching 8 bases. The CDR3 is 13 residues long. The ends lost 7 bases at V and 6 bases at J; junction bases unmatched: 8. The CDR3: CASTTQGAVEQYF. The CDR3 DNA is TGTGCCAGCACTACTCAGGGGGCGGTCGAGCAGTACTTC.

This clonotype was observed a single time. The rearrangement uses TRBV6-2 or TRBV6-3 and TRBJ2-4; no firm D call. Gene TRBJ2-7 matches the end of the DNA better, so the J call may be wrong. Germline CDR1 reads MNHEY; CDR2 reads SVGEGT. This CDR3 region has 16 residues. In nucleotides, the CDR3 is TGTGCCAGCAGTTACTCGGGATTAGCTAGAAGGCGCGAGCAGTACTTC. Residues: CASSYSGLARRREQYF.

The rearrangement uses TRBV5-8 and TRBJ2-5; D perhaps matches TRBD1 (6 bases). CDR3 size: 14 residues. Germline V gene data show CDR1 as SGHTS and CDR2 as YDEGEE. V lost 4 bases to trimming and J lost 5 bases, with 15 bases between them. As DNA, the CDR3 is TGTGCCAGCAGCCCGCCTACAGGGAGCGAGACCCAGTACTTC. It specifies CASSPPTGSETQYF.